The rows below give T cell receptor beta chains drawn from one sample of a study of chemoradiotherapy in HPV16-positive cancers. The repertoire was sequenced with immunoSEQ multiplex PCR; TCRdb's copy has only in-frame clones and lacks some. Of under 10,000 clones listed, approximately 88% are singletons. This specimen consisted of blood, obtained from a patient who underwent chemoradiotherapy. These receptors were obtained from a human donor with HPV-associated anogenital cancer. The CDR3 runs from the conserved cysteine through the conserved F or W. A D gene is named only where the DNA matches it firmly. Clone size is shown for a subset of rows, as once, few, many or a class of expanded clone.

v_gene	j_gene	d_gene	abundance	CDR3aa	CDR3nt
TRBV11-3	TRBJ1-5	-	-	CAKSQGCNQPQHF	TGTGCCAAGTCACAGGGATGCAATCAGCCCCAGCATTTT
TRBV6-5	TRBJ2-7	-	few	CASSYSESVREQYF	TGTGCCAGCAGTTACTCAGAGTCTGTGAGGGAGCAGTACTTC
TRBV20-1	TRBJ2-7	-	-	CSARVIEQYF	TGCAGTGCTAGAGTGATCGAGCAGTACTTC
TRBV7-2	TRBJ2-5	-	once	CASSLGVTRGETQYF	TGTGCCAGCAGCTTAGGGGTTACACGAGGGGAGACCCAGTACTTC
TRBV11-2	TRBJ2-1	TRBD2	-	CASSLGLAGAIEQFF	TGTGCCAGCAGCTTAGGGCTAGCGGGAGCAATTGAGCAGTTCTTC
TRBV6-1	TRBJ1-5	-	-	CASSEFLGQPQHF	TGTGCCAGCAGTGAATTTTTGGGTCAGCCCCAGCATTTT
TRBV7-9	TRBJ1-1	-	-	CASSPRRTEAFF	TGTGCCAGCAGCCCTAGGCGGACTGAAGCTTTCTTT
TRBV19	TRBJ2-3	TRBD2	-	CASSMGLAADTQYF	TGTGCCAGTAGTATGGGACTAGCAGCCGATACGCAGTATTTT
TRBV4-1	TRBJ2-6	-	-	CASSHRVLQISGANVLTF	TGCGCCAGCAGCCACCGGGTCCTCCAGATCTCTGGGGCCAACGTCCTGACTTTC
TRBV18	TRBJ1-2	-	-	CASSPDNYGYTF	TGTGCCAGCTCACCGGACAACTATGGCTACACCTTC
TRBV7-9	TRBJ1-2	-	-	CASSRGRLYGYTF	TGTGCCAGCAGCCGTGGACGGCTATATGGCTACACCTTC
TRBV7-6	TRBJ2-6	TRBD2	-	CASSLRGASGANVLTF	TGTGCCAGCAGTCTGCGGGGGGCGTCTGGGGCCAACGTCCTGACTTTC
TRBV2	TRBJ1-6	-	-	CASRTDNLYAAGSPLHF	TGTGCCAGCAGAACGGATAATCTATACGCAGCGGGATCACCCCTCCACTTT
TRBV6-6	TRBJ1-2	TRBD1	-	CASSDPQGADGYTF	TGTGCCAGCAGTGACCCTCAGGGGGCGGATGGCTACACCTTC
TRBV6-6	TRBJ1-1	-	once	CASSYGQGVEAFF	TGTGCCAGCAGTTACGGCCAGGGCGTTGAAGCTTTCTTT
TRBV18	TRBJ2-7	-	-	CASSDRTSYEQYF	TGTGCCAGCTCAGACCGTACGAGCTACGAGCAGTACTTC
TRBV30	TRBJ2-1	-	few	CAWSDTSTGLEQFF	TGTGCCTGGAGTGATACTTCGACAGGTTTAGAACAGTTCTTC
TRBV18	TRBJ2-7	TRBD1	-	CASSPGQIYEQYF	TGTGCCAGCTCACCGGGACAGATCTACGAGCAGTACTTC
TRBV15	TRBJ1-1	-	-	CATSRGLVGNTEAFF	TGTGCCACCAGCAGGGGTTTAGTGGGGAACACTGAAGCTTTCTTT
TRBV10-3	TRBJ1-2	-	-	CAISASARWDGYTF	TGTGCCATCTCGGCATCTGCACGGTGGGATGGCTACACCTTC
TRBV27	TRBJ2-3	TRBD2	-	CASSRRATSGRGTDTQYF	TGTGCCAGCAGCCGAAGGGCGACTAGCGGGAGAGGCACAGATACGCAGTATTTT
TRBV28	TRBJ1-1	TRBD1	-	CASSFGRGHTEAFF	TGTGCCAGCAGTTTCGGGAGGGGGCACACTGAAGCTTTCTTT
TRBV28	TRBJ1-2	TRBD1	-	CASSLNRGYGYTF	TGTGCCAGCAGTTTGAACAGGGGCTATGGCTACACCTTC
TRBV29-1	TRBJ2-2	-	-	CSAGTSFNTGELFF	TGCAGCGCAGGGACGTCCTTTAACACCGGGGAGCTGTTTTTT
TRBV4-1	TRBJ1-6	-	-	CASSQVGGYASPLHF	TGCGCCAGCAGCCAAGTCGGAGGGTACGCTTCACCCCTCCACTTT
TRBV30	TRBJ1-2	-	-	CARRESRGGYTF	TGTGCCCGTCGGGAGAGCCGAGGAGGCTACACCTTC
TRBV7-2	TRBJ1-1	-	-	CASSLGGGARTEAFF	TGTGCCAGCAGCTTAGGAGGGGGGGCGCGTACTGAAGCTTTCTTT
TRBV6-1	TRBJ2-1	-	-	CASSGDSTSQGSSYNEQFF	TGTGCCAGCAGTGGGGACTCTACTTCTCAGGGAAGCTCCTACAATGAGCAGTTCTTC
TRBV28	TRBJ1-5	-	-	CASSPSQGLGNLDQPQHF	TGTGCCAGCAGCCCGAGCCAGGGCCTTGGGAATCTCGATCAGCCCCAGCATTTT
TRBV6-1	TRBJ1-1	-	-	CASRELGQLEAFF	TGTGCCAGCAGAGAACTCGGACAGTTAGAAGCTTTCTTT
TRBV19	TRBJ1-5	-	-	CASSMRARNNQPQHF	TGTGCCAGTAGTATGAGGGCGCGGAACAATCAGCCCCAGCATTTT
TRBV7-9	TRBJ2-7	-	few	CASNTRDINSYEQYF	TGTGCCAGCAACACCCGGGACATCAACTCCTACGAGCAGTACTTC
TRBV5-5	TRBJ2-4	-	-	CASSSGTASLAKNIQYF	TGTGCCAGCAGCTCTGGGACTGCGAGCCTAGCCAAAAACATTCAGTACTTC
TRBV19	TRBJ2-2	-	-	CATLQGYPGELFF	TGTGCCACTTTACAGGGTTATCCCGGGGAGCTGTTTTTT
TRBV28	TRBJ1-3	-	-	CASRTGTGYGNTIYF	TGTGCCAGCAGAACCGGAACGGGTTACGGAAACACCATATATTTT
TRBV6-1	TRBJ1-5	-	-	CASSRDRGNQPQHF	TGTGCCAGCAGTAGGGATCGCGGCAATCAGCCCCAGCATTTT
TRBV29-1	TRBJ2-2	-	-	CSVEGQSNTGELFF	TGCAGCGTGGAGGGACAGTCGAACACCGGGGAGCTGTTTTTT
TRBV20-1	TRBJ1-2	-	-	CSARDGYGYTF	TGCAGTGCTAGAGACGGGTATGGCTACACCTTC
TRBV5-1	TRBJ1-2	-	once	CASSPPHGPGYTF	TGCGCCAGCAGCCCCCCCCACGGGCCTGGCTACACCTTC
TRBV5-6	TRBJ1-2	TRBD1	-	CASSWKTNRGDRGGYTF	TGTGCCAGCAGCTGGAAAACGAACAGGGGGGATAGGGGTGGCTACACCTTC
TRBV27	TRBJ1-2	-	-	CASFGQVDGYTF	TGTGCCAGCTTCGGGCAGGTTGATGGCTACACCTTC